This T cell receptor beta chain was captured by sequencing in a study of shared clonotypes between healthy human individuals. Per the study methods: ImmunoSEQ output lacked quality scores and full-length reads, limiting matched filtering. The table came from immunoSEQ multiplex PCR; TCRdb's copy has only in-frame clones and leaves some out. V, J and clone size are taken as reported in that table, and D and trimming were inferred from the DNA itself. The sample lists a few million clones, 90% to 95% occurring once. This CDR3 spans 14 amino acids. Germline V gives CDR1 SQVTM, CDR2 ANQGSEA. The ends were cut back, 4 bases at V and 2 bases at J, with 13 bases in the middle. The count of this clone is one.

The genes are TRBV29-1 and TRBJ2-3; D is ambiguous. The clonotype originates from a man aged 18 to 30 in good health. Some clones in this sample may be carry-over from other donors' samples. What was sequenced was naive CD4+ T cells from PBMCs. Subset in this sample: CD45RA+ positively selected. The CDR3: CSVALIASTDTQYF. The CDR3 bases are TGCAGCGTTGCTCTGATAGCTTCCACAGATACGCAGTATTTT.